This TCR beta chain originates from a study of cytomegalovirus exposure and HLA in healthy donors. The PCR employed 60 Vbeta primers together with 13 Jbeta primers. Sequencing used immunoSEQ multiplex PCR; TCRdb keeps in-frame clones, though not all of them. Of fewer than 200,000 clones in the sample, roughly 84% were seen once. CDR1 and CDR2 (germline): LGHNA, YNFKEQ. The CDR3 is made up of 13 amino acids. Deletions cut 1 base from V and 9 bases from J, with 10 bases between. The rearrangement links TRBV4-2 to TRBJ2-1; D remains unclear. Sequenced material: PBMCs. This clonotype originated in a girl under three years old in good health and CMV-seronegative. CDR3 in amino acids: CASSQVTDVEQFF. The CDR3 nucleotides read TGTGCCAGCAGCCAAGTGACTGACGTTGAGCAGTTCTTC.